This TCR beta chain was documented in a study of blood T cells in healthy people across ages. The authors ran a second PCR of 7 to 11 cycles using a sample-barcoded 5' primer and a J-beta primer mix. A single record per CDR3 protein comes from TCRdb applying MiXCR to the 5' RACE reads. The sample records 850,000 to 1,000,000 distinct CDR3 sequences, about 53% being singletons. After removal of 2 bases from V and 2 bases from J, the junction contained 5 bases not matched to a gene. The CDR3 consists of 15 residues. The source is a woman aged 60 to 75 in good health. V usage is TRBV12-3 or TRBV12-4 and J usage is TRBJ1-1; 7 positions match TRBD1. The sample comprised blood. This CDR3 is CASSLMRDSNTEAFF. The CDR3 coding sequence is TGTGCCAGCAGTTTAATGAGGGACAGCAACACTGAAGCTTTCTTT.